The 31 T cell receptor beta chains below were found in one sample sequenced in a study of blood T cell repertoires in COVID-19. The repertoire was sequenced with immunoSEQ multiplex PCR; TCRdb's copy has only in-frame clones and lacks some. This table has roughly 410,000 clones, about 88% appearing once. Sequencing input: peripheral blood. Source of these receptors: a woman between 40 and 55 years old with COVID-19, enrolled during active disease.

The chain recombines TRBV21-1 with TRBJ1-4; whether TRBD1, the table's D call, matches the DNA was not checked. TRBV21-1 is recorded as a pseudogene. CDR3 length: 17 amino acids. The DNA for the CDR3 is TGTGCCAGCTGGAAAACAGGGGCCCGTACAACTAATGAAAAACTGTTTTTT. This encodes CASWKTGARTTNEKLFF.

V is TRBV5-8 and J is TRBJ1-2; TRBD1 might be the D (5 bases). The germline V and J ends were trimmed by 4 bases and 7 bases, with 14 bases remaining between them. This CDR3 comprises 13 residues. From germline, CDR1 is SGHTS and CDR2 YDEGEE. The CDR3 is CASSVKGARGYTF. CDR3 nucleotides: TGTGCCAGCAGCGTCAAAGGGGCGCGTGGCTACACCTTC. Looking up the rest from reference TRBV5-8 and TRBJ1-2 gives the full variable domain: EAGVTQSPTHLIKTRGQQATLRCSPISGHTSVYWYQQALGLGLQFLLWYDEGEERNRGNFPPRFSGRQFPNYSSELNVNALELEDSALYLCASSVKGARGYTFGSGTRLTVV.

This clone has a handful of counts. The gene calls are TRBV5-1 and TRBJ2-1; no firm D call. The CDR3 loop spans 13 amino acids. V lost 0 bases, J lost 8 bases, and 9 bases lay in between. In germline, CDR1 is SGHRS, CDR2 YFSETQ. CDR3 loop: CASSLEARHEQFF. CDR3 bases: TGCGCCAGCAGCTTGGAGGCTAGGCATGAGCAGTTCTTC. Full variable domain (rest looked up from reference TRBV5-1 and TRBJ2-1): KAGVTQTPRYLIKTRGQQVTLSCSPISGHRSVSWYQQTPGQGLQFLFEYFSETQRNKGNFPGRFSGRQFSNSRSEMNVSTLELGDSALYLCASSLEARHEQFFGPGTRLTVL.

This chain links TRBV27 with TRBJ1-6; a weak D match, TRBD1 (5 bases). Germline assignment: CDR1 MNHEY and CDR2 SMNVEV (reference sequence). The V and J ends lost 10 bases and 0 bases respectively, with 10 bases between them. The CDR3 consists of 14 residues. CDR3 DNA: TGTGCCACCGGGACTATCTCCTATAATTCACCCCTCCACTTT. Translation: CATGTISYNSPLHF.

This clone was recorded once. The chain has TRBV5-1 and TRBJ2-5; 14 nucleotides line up with TRBD2. Germline V lookup: CDR1 SGHRS, CDR2 YFSETQ. With 4 bases clipped from V and 1 base from J, the junction kept 3 bases outside the gene matches. The CDR3 is 16 amino acids. CDR3 nucleotides: TGCGCCAGCAGCCCAGGGACTAGCGGGAGCCAAGAGACCCAGTACTTC. Its protein product is CASSPGTSGSQETQYF.

This chain links TRBV7-6 with TRBJ1-2, with 8 bases matching TRBD1. The CDR3 consists of 17 residues. After removal of 1 base from V and 4 bases from J, the junction contained 11 bases not matched to a gene. Germline V gene data show CDR1 as SGHVS and CDR2 as FNYEAQ. The CDR3 DNA follows: TGTGCCAGCAGCTTAGAAGAACCCTCAGGGGGCTCCTATGGCTACACCTTC. This translates into CASSLEEPSGGSYGYTF. Drawing the rest from reference TRBV7-6 and TRBJ1-2, the complete variable domain is GAGVSQSPRYKVTKRGQDVALRCDPISGHVSLYWYRQALGQGPEFLTYFNYEAQQDKSGLPNDRFSAERPEGSISTLTIQRTEQRDSAMYRCASSLEEPSGGSYGYTFGSGTRLTVV.

Comments on this clone: The junction differs from germline at one of its ends, possibly a read error. The chain links TRBV7-7 to TRBJ1-5; D is possibly TRBD1 (5 bases). The length of the CDR3 is 13 residues. CDR1 is SSHAT, CDR2 FNYEAQ, per germline (reference sequence). Here the CDR3 reads CASSLVAGQPQHF. CDR3 bases: TGTGCTAGCAGCTTAGTCGCAGGGCAGCCCCAGCATTTT.

This clone was recorded only once. V usage is TRBV28 and J usage is TRBJ1-2; 11 bases map to TRBD1. The trim removed 6 bases at V and 3 bases at J, leaving 6 bases unmatched. The CDR3 extends over 15 amino acids. Germline V gives CDR1 MDHEN, CDR2 SYDVKM. DNA for the CDR3: TGTGCCAGCAGCCGCTGGACAGGGGGCGACTATGGCTACACCTTC. Translated: CASSRWTGGDYGYTF.

The chain recombines TRBV18 with TRBJ1-4; D is uncertain. The CDR3 loop spans 18 amino acids. Germline CDR1 is KGHSH and CDR2 is LQKENI. V was trimmed by 0 bases and J by 1 base, leaving 15 bases between them. The CDR3 sequence: CASSPPYKGGVTNEKLFF. DNA of the CDR3: TGTGCCAGCTCACCACCGTATAAGGGAGGCGTAACTAATGAAAAACTGTTTTTT.

For this clone: Other DNA sequences in this specimen translate into the identical CDR3. The rearrangement joins TRBV5-1 to TRBJ1-1; 8 nucleotides match TRBD1. There are 14 residues in the CDR3. V trimming: 3 bases; J trimming: 0 bases; junction bases outside the gene matches: 1. The germline V gene encodes CDR1 SGHRS and CDR2 YFSETQ. CDR3 amino acids: CASSSTGVNTEAFF. DNA for the CDR3: TGCGCCAGCAGCTCGACAGGGGTGAACACTGAAGCTTTCTTT.

V usage is TRBV6-6 and J usage is TRBJ1-5, with 12 bases aligning to TRBD1. CDR3 size: 15 residues. CDR1 is MNHNY, CDR2 SVGAGI, per germline (reference sequence). V shed 7 bases and J 3 bases; nucleotides not matched to a gene: 4. CDR3 amino acids: CASTGTGGLNQPQHF. For the CDR3, the DNA is TGTGCCAGCACCGGGACAGGGGGCCTCAATCAGCCCCAGCATTTT.

The V gene is TRBV28, the J gene TRBJ2-6; D gene unclear. Germline values: CDR1 MDHEN, CDR2 SYDVKM. CDR3 length: 17 amino acids. The germline V and J ends were trimmed by 8 bases and 1 base, with 18 bases remaining between them. In nucleotides, the CDR3 is TGTGCCAGCGGTGCAGCGCGCTTTGAGTCTGGGGCCAACGTCCTGACTTTC. Amino acid sequence: CASGAARFESGANVLTF.

The chain joins TRBV5-1 to TRBJ2-5, with a possible D match to TRBD2 (6 bases). Trimming shortened V by 0 bases and J by 5 bases, and 11 bases separated the two germline ends. The germline gives CDR1 SGHRS, CDR2 YFSETQ. The CDR3 sequence is 14 residues long. CDR3 in amino acids: CASSLELAGETQYF. The CDR3 bases are TGCGCCAGCAGCTTGGAACTAGCCGGGGAGACCCAGTACTTC.

The rearrangement joins TRBV7-8 to TRBJ1-1, with TRBD1 identical over 8 bases. The CDR3 is 15 amino acids. J lost 1 base, V lost 6 bases, and 7 bases had no gene match. Per the germline V gene, CDR1 is SGHVS and CDR2 is FQNEAQ. CDR3 in amino acids: CASSQTGAWNTEAFF. The CDR3 region has the DNA TGTGCCAGCAGTCAGACAGGGGCTTGGAACACTGAAGCTTTCTTT.

The rearrangement links TRBV7-2 to TRBJ1-5; D might be TRBD1 (5 bases). Trimming stripped 6 bases from V and 1 base from J, with 13 bases between. The germline V gene has CDR1 SGHTA and CDR2 FQGNSA. The CDR3 totals 15 residues. The CDR3 sequence is CASRAPGGSNQPQHF. The CDR3 bases are TGTGCCAGCAGAGCCCCGGGGGGGAGCAATCAGCCCCAGCATTTT. Full variable domain (outside the CDR3, taken from reference TRBV7-2 and TRBJ1-5): GAGVSQSPSNKVTEKGKDVELRCDPISGHTALYWYRQSLGQGLEFLIYFQGNSAPDKSGLPSDRFSAERTGGSVSTLTIQRTQQEDSAVYLCASRAPGGSNQPQHFGDGTRLSIL.

This chain connects TRBV7-9 to TRBJ1-5, with TRBD1 identical over 9 bases. CDR1 is SEHNR and CDR2 is FQNEAQ in the germline V gene (reference sequence). The CDR3 length is 16 residues. Unmatched junction bases numbered 7, after V lost 2 bases and J lost 5 bases. DNA of the CDR3: TGTGCCAGCAGCTTAAGCACAGGGGGCTACGATCAGCCCCAGCATTTT. The encoded protein is CASSLSTGGYDQPQHF.

V and J are TRBV9 and TRBJ1-2; D possibly corresponds to TRBD1 (6 bases). The V end lost 2 bases, the J end lost 4 bases, and 15 bases lay between the germline ends. Per germline, CDR1 SGDLS and CDR2 YYNGEE. There are 15 residues in the CDR3. Here the CDR3 DNA reads TGTGCCAGCAGCGTTGCAGGGGATGCATTCTATGGCTACACCTTC. Protein sequence: CASSVAGDAFYGYTF.

CDR3 loop: CAWSSGLAGTDTQYF. For the CDR3, the DNA is TGTGCCTGGAGTTCCGGACTAGCGGGCACAGATACGCAGTATTTT. The gene calls are TRBV30 and TRBJ2-3; TRBD2 matches 10 bases. The CDR3 contains 15 residues. Germline V lookup: CDR1 GTSNPN, CDR2 SVGIG (reference sequence). V shed 2 bases, J shed 1 base, and the junction held 3 bases outside the gene matches.

The chain has TRBV29-1 and TRBJ2-1; 9 bases align to TRBD2. Germline V lookup: CDR1 SQVTM, CDR2 ANQGSEA. The CDR3 length is 13 residues. V was pared by 7 bases and J by 8 bases, with 9 bases of the junction left unmatched. The CDR3 DNA reads as TGCAGCGCCGTGACTAGCGGAGGCGATGAGCAGTTCTTC. Amino acid sequence: CSAVTSGGDEQFF.

The chain recombines TRBV24-1 with TRBJ1-5, with TRBD1 identical over 8 bases. There are 15 residues in the CDR3. The ends lost 3 bases at V and 5 bases at J; junction bases unmatched: 5. Germline V gives CDR1 KGHDR, CDR2 SFDVKD. The CDR3 reads CATSDPTGGDQPQHF. The CDR3, as DNA: TGTGCCACCAGTGATCCTACAGGGGGGGATCAGCCCCAGCATTTT.

V usage is TRBV19 and J usage is TRBJ1-2; 7 bases fit TRBD1. Germline V gene lookup returns CDR1 LNHDA and CDR2 SQIVND (reference sequence). J was trimmed by 8 bases and V by 6 bases; bases with no gene match: 6. The CDR3 has 12 residues. The CDR3 coding sequence is TGTGCCAGTAGCACAGGGGTGGAGGGCTACACCTTC. Its translation: CASSTGVEGYTF.

This chain links TRBV19 with TRBJ1-1; D is perhaps TRBD1 (5 bases). Trimming took 7 bases from V and 3 from J, leaving 12 bases between them. The CDR3 length is 13 residues. Germline loops: CDR1 LNHDA, CDR2 SQIVND (reference sequence). The DNA for the CDR3 is TGTGCCAGTACGACAAACAGGTACACTGAAGCTTTCTTT. This encodes CASTTNRYTEAFF.

This clone was recorded only once. The CDR3 spells CASSLALGSGNEQFF. The CDR3 nucleotides are TGTGCCAGCAGCTTGGCCCTAGGGAGCGGCAATGAGCAGTTCTTC. The chain couples TRBV5-4 to TRBJ2-1; weak D call: TRBD2 (5 bases). The germline CDR1 and CDR2 sequences are SGHNT and YYREEE (reference sequence). CDR3 length: 15 amino acids. Trimming removed 0 bases at V and 6 bases at J, with 13 bases between.

The chain is built from TRBV27 and TRBJ1-2, with a tentative D call TRBD1 (6 bases). Germline assignment: CDR1 MNHEY and CDR2 SMNVEV (reference sequence). V was cut by 5 bases and J by 7 bases, with 17 bases left in between. The CDR3 sequence is 14 residues long. CDR3 sequence (DNA): TGTGCCAGCAGTCCCCGCGGGGGGGCAAGTGGCTACACCTTC. This gives the protein CASSPRGGASGYTF.

The chain is built from TRBV12-5 and TRBJ1-3, with D perhaps TRBD1 (6 bases). V was trimmed by 1 base and J by 3 bases, leaving 22 bases between them. Per the germline V gene, CDR1 is LGHNT and CDR2 is FRNRAP. The CDR3 loop spans 19 amino acids. The CDR3 bases are TGTGCTAGTGGTTTGGAATTGCCGGGACACGTTGTTCGTGGAAACACCATATATTTT. Protein sequence: CASGLELPGHVVRGNTIYF.

V gene TRBV6-6 combines with J gene TRBJ1-6, with a tentative D call TRBD1 (6 bases). The CDR3 runs to 14 residues. Per the germline V gene, CDR1 is MNHNY and CDR2 is SVGAGI (reference sequence). V was trimmed by 7 bases and J by 10 bases, leaving 17 bases between them. CDR3 protein: CASTVAGEKSPLHF. CDR3 sequence (DNA): TGTGCCAGCACTGTGGCAGGGGAAAAATCACCCCTCCACTTT.

This chain uses TRBV6-1 with TRBJ1-5; 7 bases match TRBD1. The CDR3 spans 15 residues. The V segment lost 1 base and the J segment 6 bases; nucleotides outside the gene matches: 6. The germline V gene has CDR1 MNHNS and CDR2 SASEGT. As DNA, the CDR3 is TGTGCCAGCAGTGAAGGACAGGGCGGAAGTCAGCCCCAGCATTTT. Its protein is CASSEGQGGSQPQHF.

There are many counts of this clone. The chain uses TRBV13 and TRBJ1-1; D is unresolved. Trimming left V 2 bases short and J 7 bases short, with 11 bases between. This CDR3 is built from 13 residues. Germline V lookup: CDR1 PRHDT, CDR2 FYEKMQ (reference sequence). Written as DNA, the CDR3 is TGTGCCAGCAGCTTATGGGCAGAAATTGAAGCTTTCTTT. This gives the protein CASSLWAEIEAFF.

This sequence joins TRBV28 and TRBJ1-3, with D perhaps matching TRBD1 (5 bases). Germline lookup yields CDR1 MDHEN and CDR2 SYDVKM. The CDR3 consists of 13 residues. V lost 3 bases and J 6 bases, leaving 9 bases between the germline ends. The DNA of the CDR3 is TGTGCCAGCAGTTTGGGCAGGGAAAACACCATATATTTT. Its translation: CASSLGRENTIYF.

This clone was detected only once. The chain employs TRBV5-1 and TRBJ2-7, with 9 positions matching TRBD1. J lost 3 bases, V lost 3 bases, and 7 bases had no gene match. The germline CDR1 and CDR2 sequences are SGHRS and YFSETQ. The CDR3 consists of 15 residues. The CDR3 region has the DNA TGCGCCAGCAGCTCTACCGGGACAGGGCGCTACGAGCAGTACTTC. Its translation: CASSSTGTGRYEQYF.

This chain links TRBV6-6 with TRBJ1-5, with 9 bases lining up with TRBD1. The CDR3 loop spans 15 amino acids. Germline V gene data show CDR1 as MNHNY and CDR2 as SVGAGI (reference sequence). Unmatched junction bases numbered 4, after V lost 2 bases and J lost 5 bases. The CDR3 DNA reads as TGTGCCAGCAGTTACAATCGACAGGGGGATCAGCCCCAGCATTTT. Its protein product is CASSYNRQGDQPQHF.